This T cell receptor (beta chain) was documented in a study of T cells after posttransplantation cyclophosphamide. Profiling relied on immunoSEQ multiplex PCR, and the TCRdb table lists in-frame clones only, not all of them. This table holds roughly 21,000 clones, roughly 98% found once. V gave up 1 base and J gave up 7 bases, with 20 bases separating them. The CDR3 length is 17 residues. CDR1 and CDR2 from the germline V gene are LGHNA and YSLEER. The chain combines TRBV4-3 with TRBJ2-1, with D possibly matching TRBD2 (6 bases). Material for sequencing was naive CD8+ T cells sorted from PBMCs. This sequence was found in a man between 35 and 55 years old in good health, CMV-negative, and a related stem cell transplant donor. This CDR3 is CASSQGGTGAMKNEQFF. The CDR3, as DNA: TGCGCCAGCAGCCAAGGTGGGACTGGGGCGATGAAGAATGAGCAGTTCTTC.